Sequencing of this TCR beta chain was carried out in a study of blood T cell repertoires in COVID-19. Some clones are missing from TCRdb's copy, which holds only in-frame ones; the method was immunoSEQ multiplex PCR. The profile covers a few hundred thousand clones, with over 75% appearing a single time and 1% taken by the ten largest. Per germline, CDR1 MDHEN and CDR2 SYDVKM. This CDR3 spans 13 amino acids. The V segment lost 6 bases and the J segment 7 bases; nucleotides outside the gene matches: 5. The sequencing input was peripheral blood. The receptor was isolated from a man in his fifties or sixties with active or convalescent COVID-19. The chain carries TRBV28 and TRBJ2-1, with 8 bases matching TRBD2. This chain's CDR3 is CASSPGGFNEQFF. The CDR3 coding sequence is TGTGCCAGCAGCCCGGGAGGGTTTAATGAGCAGTTCTTC. Full variable domain (rest looked up from reference TRBV28 and TRBJ2-1): DVKVTQSSRYLVKRTGEKVFLECVQDMDHENMFWYRQDPGLGLRLIYFSYDVKMKEKGDIPEGYSVSREKKERFSLILESASTNQTSMYLCASSPGGFNEQFFGPGTRLTVL.